The source of this T cell receptor (beta chain) is a study of blood T cells in healthy people across ages. Across the whole study: T cells yielded about one barcoded beta molecule per two cells through template switching.

Using a J-beta primer mix together with a sample-barcoded 5' primer, a second PCR was run for about 7 to 12 cycles. One entry per CDR3 protein results from TCRdb running MiXCR on the 5' RACE reads. The table lists about 630,000 distinct CDR3 sequences, under 25% of them singletons. The sequence came from a man aged 65 to 85 in good health. Sequencing was done on a sample of blood.

The CDR3 bases are TGTGCCAGCAGCCCTCGACTAGCTGAACCCTACGAGCAGTACTTC. It is translated as CASSPRLAEPYEQYF. The chain uses TRBV9 and TRBJ2-7; 7 bases match TRBD2. Germline trimming cut 4 bases from V and 2 bases from J; bases unmatched to any gene: 9. From germline, CDR1 is SGDLS and CDR2 YYNGEE. The CDR3 covers 15 residues. The complete variable domain, with remaining parts taken from reference TRBV9 and TRBJ2-7, reads DSGVTQTPKHLITATGQRVTLRCSPRSGDLSVYWYQQSLDQGLQFLIQYYNGEERAKGNILERFSAQQFPDLHSELNLSSLELGDSALYFCASSPRLAEPYEQYFGPGTRLTVT.